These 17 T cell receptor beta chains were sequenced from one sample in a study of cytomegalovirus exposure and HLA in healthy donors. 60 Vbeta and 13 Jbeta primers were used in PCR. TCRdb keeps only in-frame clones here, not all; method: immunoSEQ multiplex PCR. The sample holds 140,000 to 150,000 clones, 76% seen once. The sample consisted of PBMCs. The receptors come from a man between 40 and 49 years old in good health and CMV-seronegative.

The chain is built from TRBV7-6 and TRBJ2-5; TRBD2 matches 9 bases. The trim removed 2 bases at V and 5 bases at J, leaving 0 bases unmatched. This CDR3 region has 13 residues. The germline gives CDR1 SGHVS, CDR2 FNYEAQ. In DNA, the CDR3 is TGTGCCAGCAGCTTAAGCGGGGGGGAGACCCAGTACTTC. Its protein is CASSLSGGETQYF.

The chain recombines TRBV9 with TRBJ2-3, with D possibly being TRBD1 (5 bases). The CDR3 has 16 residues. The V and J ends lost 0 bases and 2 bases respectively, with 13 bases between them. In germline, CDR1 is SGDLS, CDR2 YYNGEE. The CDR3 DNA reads TGTGCCAGCAGCGTAGGCAAAGGGGCGTACACAGATACGCAGTATTTT. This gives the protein CASSVGKGAYTDTQYF.

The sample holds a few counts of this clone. This CDR3 is CSVRLSLNTEAFF. In DNA form, the CDR3 reads TGCAGCGTCCGACTGTCGTTGAACACTGAAGCTTTCTTT. This rearrangement joins TRBV29-1 to TRBJ1-1, with D unclear. The germline V gene encodes CDR1 SQVTM and CDR2 ANQGSEA. The CDR3 contains 13 residues. Trimming pared 6 bases from V and 0 bases from J, leaving 11 bases between.

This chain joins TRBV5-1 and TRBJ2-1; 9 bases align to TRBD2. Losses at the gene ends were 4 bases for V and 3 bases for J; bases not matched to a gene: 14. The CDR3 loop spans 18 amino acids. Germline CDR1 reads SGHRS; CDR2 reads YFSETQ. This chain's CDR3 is CASSPQPSGAGVYNEQFF. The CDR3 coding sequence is TGCGCCAGCAGCCCCCAACCTAGCGGGGCGGGGGTCTACAATGAGCAGTTCTTC.

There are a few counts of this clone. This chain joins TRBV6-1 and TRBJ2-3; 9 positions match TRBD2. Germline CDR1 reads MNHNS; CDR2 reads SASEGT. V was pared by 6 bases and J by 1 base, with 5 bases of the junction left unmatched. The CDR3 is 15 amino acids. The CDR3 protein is CASSALAGGTDTQYF. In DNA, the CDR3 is TGTGCCAGCAGCGCCTTAGCGGGAGGCACAGATACGCAGTATTTT.

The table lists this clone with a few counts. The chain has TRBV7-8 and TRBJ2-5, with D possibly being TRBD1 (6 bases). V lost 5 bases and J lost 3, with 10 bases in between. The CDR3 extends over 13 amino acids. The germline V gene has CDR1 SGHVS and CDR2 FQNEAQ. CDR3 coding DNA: TGTGCCAGCAGCAGGAACAGGGAAGAGACCCAGTACTTC. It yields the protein CASSRNREETQYF.

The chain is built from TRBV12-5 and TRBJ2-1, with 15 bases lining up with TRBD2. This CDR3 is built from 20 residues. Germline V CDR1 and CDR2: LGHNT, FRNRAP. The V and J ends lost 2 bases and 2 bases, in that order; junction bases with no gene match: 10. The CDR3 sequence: CASGLPRLGLAGGTYNEQFF. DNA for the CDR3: TGTGCTAGTGGTTTGCCCAGACTCGGACTAGCGGGAGGGACCTACAATGAGCAGTTCTTC. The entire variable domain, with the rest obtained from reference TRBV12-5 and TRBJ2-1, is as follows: DARVTQTPRHKVTEMGQEVTMRCQPILGHNTVFWYRQTMMQGLELLAYFRNRAPLDDSGMPKDRFSAEMPDATLATLKIQPSEPRDSAVYFCASGLPRLGLAGGTYNEQFFGPGTRLTVL.

CDR3 in DNA: TGTGCCAGCAGTCGGGGGGAGTCCAATCAGCCCCAGCATTTT. Amino acids: CASSRGESNQPQHF. This chain joins TRBV6-5 and TRBJ1-5; D might be TRBD1 (5 bases). This CDR3 contains 14 residues. Germline CDR1 reads MNHEY; CDR2 reads SVGAGI. V shed 5 bases and J shed 3 bases, with 11 bases lying between them.

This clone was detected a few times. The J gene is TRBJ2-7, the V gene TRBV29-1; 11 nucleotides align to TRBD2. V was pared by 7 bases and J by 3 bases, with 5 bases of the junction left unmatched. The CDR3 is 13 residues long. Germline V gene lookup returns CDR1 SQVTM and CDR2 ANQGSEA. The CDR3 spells CSAGLAGSYEQYF. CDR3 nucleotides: TGCAGCGCCGGACTAGCGGGCAGCTACGAGCAGTACTTC.

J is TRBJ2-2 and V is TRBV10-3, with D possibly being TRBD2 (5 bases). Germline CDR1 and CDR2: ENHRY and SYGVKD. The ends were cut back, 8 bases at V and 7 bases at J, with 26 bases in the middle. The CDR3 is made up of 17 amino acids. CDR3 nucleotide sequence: TGTGCCATCTCGGAAAGCGACGGGGTTACGTATGTCGGGGAGCTGTTTTTT. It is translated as CAISESDGVTYVGELFF.

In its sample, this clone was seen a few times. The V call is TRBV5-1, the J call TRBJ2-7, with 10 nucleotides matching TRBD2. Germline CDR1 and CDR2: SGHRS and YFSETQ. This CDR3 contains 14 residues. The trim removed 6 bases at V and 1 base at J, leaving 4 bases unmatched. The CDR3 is CASTRTSGSYEQYF. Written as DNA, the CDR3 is TGCGCCAGCACTCGGACTAGCGGATCCTACGAGCAGTACTTC.

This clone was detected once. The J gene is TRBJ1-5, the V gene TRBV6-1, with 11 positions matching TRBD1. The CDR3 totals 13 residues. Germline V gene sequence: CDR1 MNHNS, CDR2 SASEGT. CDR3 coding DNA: TGTGCGAGCGCGGGACAGGGGGATCAGCCCCAGCATTTT. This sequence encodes CASAGQGDQPQHF.

CDR3 nucleotide sequence: TGCGCCAGCAGCCAAGAAAGAGGGAAGGACGAGCAGTACTTC. Translation gives CASSQERGKDEQYF. The rearrangement uses TRBV4-3 and TRBJ2-5; weak D call: TRBD2 (5 bases). Gene TRBJ2-7 matches the end of the DNA better, so the J call may be wrong. Looked up from germline, CDR1 is LGHNA and CDR2 is YSLEER. The CDR3 covers 14 residues.

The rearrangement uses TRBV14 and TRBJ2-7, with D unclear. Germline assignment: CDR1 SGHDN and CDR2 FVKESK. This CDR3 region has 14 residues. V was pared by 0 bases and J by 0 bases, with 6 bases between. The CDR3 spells CASSQDYGSYEQYF. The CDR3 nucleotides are TGTGCCAGCAGCCAAGATTACGGCTCCTACGAGCAGTACTTC.

Written as DNA, the CDR3 is TGTGCCAGCAGTGATGGAGGCAGCTCCTACGAGCAGTACTTC. Protein product: CASSDGGSSYEQYF. This sequence joins TRBV2 and TRBJ2-5, with a tentative D call TRBD2 (5 bases). The end of the DNA fits TRBJ2-7 better, so the J call may be wrong. Germline V gives CDR1 SNHLY, CDR2 FYNNEI. The CDR3 length is 14 residues.

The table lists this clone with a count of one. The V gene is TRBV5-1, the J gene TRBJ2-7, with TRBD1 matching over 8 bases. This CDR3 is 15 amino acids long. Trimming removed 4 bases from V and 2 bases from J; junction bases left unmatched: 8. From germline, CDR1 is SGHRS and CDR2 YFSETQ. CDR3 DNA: TGCGCCAGCAGCCTGACGACAGGGGATACCTACGAGCAGTACTTC. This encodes CASSLTTGDTYEQYF.

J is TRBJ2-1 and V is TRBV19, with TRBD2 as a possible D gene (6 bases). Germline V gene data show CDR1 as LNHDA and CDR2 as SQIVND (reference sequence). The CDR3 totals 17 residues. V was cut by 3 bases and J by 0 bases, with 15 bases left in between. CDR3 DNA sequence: TGTGCCAGTAGTATCAATGGGCGGGATTACTCCTACAATGAGCAGTTCTTC. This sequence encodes CASSINGRDYSYNEQFF. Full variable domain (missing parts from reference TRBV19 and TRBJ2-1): DGGITQSPKYLFRKEGQNVTLSCEQNLNHDAMYWYRQDPGQGLRLIYYSQIVNDFQKGDIAEGYSVSREKKESFPLTVTSAQKNPTAFYLCASSINGRDYSYNEQFFGPGTRLTVL.